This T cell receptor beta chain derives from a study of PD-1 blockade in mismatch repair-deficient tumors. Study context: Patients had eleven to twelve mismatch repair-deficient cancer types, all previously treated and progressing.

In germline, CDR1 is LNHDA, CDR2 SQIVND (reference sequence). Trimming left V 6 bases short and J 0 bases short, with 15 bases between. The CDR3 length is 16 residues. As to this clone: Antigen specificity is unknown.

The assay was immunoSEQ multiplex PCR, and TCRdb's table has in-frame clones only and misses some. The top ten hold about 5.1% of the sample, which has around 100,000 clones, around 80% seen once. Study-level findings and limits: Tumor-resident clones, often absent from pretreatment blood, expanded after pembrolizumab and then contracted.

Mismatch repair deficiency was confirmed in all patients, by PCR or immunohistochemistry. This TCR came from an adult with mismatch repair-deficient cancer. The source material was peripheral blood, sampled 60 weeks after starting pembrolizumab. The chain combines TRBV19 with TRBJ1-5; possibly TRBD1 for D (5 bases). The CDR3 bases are TGTGCCAGTAGAAGGGTACAGGACTATAGCAATCAGCCCCAGCATTTT. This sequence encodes CASRRVQDYSNQPQHF.